This T cell receptor (beta chain) was identified in a study of blood T cell repertoires in COVID-19 (dated by TCRdb to about 2020). Context from the whole study: Samples from collaborators originated in the United States, Italy and Spain and spanned both the acute and convalescent phases of COVID-19. The prospective study material was composed of cDNA or gDNA derived from T cells, B-cell-depleted T cells, or PBMCs. The dataset comprised deeply sampled blood TCRbeta repertoires from subjects exposed to, actively infected with, or recovered from COVID-19. The repertoires were released in a freely available public database meant as a resource for research on the immune response to SARS-CoV-2. The samples were drawn from two sources: the first 160 participants of the ongoing ImmuneRACE study, and 950 to 1,500 subjects contributed by 6 global collaborators. Sample metadata almost always included a de-identified subject ID, COVID-19 status, age in years and sex. Where HLA class I and class II types were available, the types were taken from metadata supplied by the sample provider, not from assay-based typing. The study at large found these results: How much clinical and demographic metadata was included differed by source and by participant, and the metadata was provided uncurated.

Each collaborating institution followed its own protocols to collect whole blood in K2EDTA tubes. For TCRbeta analysis, collaborators shipped samples in one of three forms: frozen whole blood, isolated PBMCs, or DNA extracted from either of those sample types. To note about this clone: What antigen it recognizes has not been identified. No qualities accompany the bases; no much larger clone lies one base away.

The CDR3, cysteine through phenylalanine, is 14 amino acids long. Only the CDR3 part of the read is kept: 42 bases, read in frame from the first base. The CDR1 and CDR2 encoded by the germline V gene are SGHRS and YFSETQ. Trimming costs V 0 bases and J 5 bases, and their ends lie 11 bases apart. The immunoSEQ Assay, a bias-controlled multiplex PCR, was used to amplify TCRbeta CDR3 regions from genomic DNA. Concerning the study's data processing: Within the assay, amplification of reference gene primers was used to estimate how many nucleated cells each sample contained. To quantify the absolute abundance of each unique TCRbeta CDR3 rearrangement, sequence reads were collapsed and filtered. For each sample, productive Simpson clonality was calculated by taking the square root of Simpson's diversity index across productive rearrangements. The table was pulled from immuneACCESS by TCRdb, which kept in-frame rearrangements only. Such tables lose some clones; where checked, under half of the loss comes from unresolved V genes, and the rest has no known cause. That table furnishes V, J and clone size, whereas the DNA furnished D and trimming. The sample profile shows 150,000 or so clones; 77% of them were found once. The ten biggest clones cover 9% to 10% of the sample.

What was sequenced was peripheral blood. This chain is built from TRBV5-1 and TRBJ1-1, and TRBD1 may be the D gene, going by 5 matching bases. The receptor's source is a woman aged 50 to 65 with active or convalescent COVID-19. The DNA sequence reads TGCGCCAGCAGCTTGGGGGGCAGAATAACTGAAGCTTTCTTT. Its protein is CASSLGGRITEAFF.